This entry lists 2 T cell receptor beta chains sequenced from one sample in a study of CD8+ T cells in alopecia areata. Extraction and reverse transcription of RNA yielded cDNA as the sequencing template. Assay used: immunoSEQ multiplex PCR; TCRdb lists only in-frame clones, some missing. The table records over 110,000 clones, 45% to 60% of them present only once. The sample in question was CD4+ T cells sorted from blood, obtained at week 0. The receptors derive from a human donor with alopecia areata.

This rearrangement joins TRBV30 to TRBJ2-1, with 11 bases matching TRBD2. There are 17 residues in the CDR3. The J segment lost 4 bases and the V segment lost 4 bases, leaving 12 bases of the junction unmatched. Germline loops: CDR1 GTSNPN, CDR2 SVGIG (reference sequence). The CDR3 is CAWTKPGVAGGYNEQFF. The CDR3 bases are TGTGCCTGGACCAAGCCAGGGGTAGCGGGAGGGTACAATGAGCAGTTCTTC.

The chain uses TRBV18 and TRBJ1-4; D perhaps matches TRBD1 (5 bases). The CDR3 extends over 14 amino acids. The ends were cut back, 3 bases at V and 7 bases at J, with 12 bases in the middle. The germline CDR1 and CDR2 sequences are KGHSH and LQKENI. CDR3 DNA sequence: TGTGCCAGCTCACCTGAAGGGACGCGTGAAAAACTGTTTTTT. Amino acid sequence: CASSPEGTREKLFF.